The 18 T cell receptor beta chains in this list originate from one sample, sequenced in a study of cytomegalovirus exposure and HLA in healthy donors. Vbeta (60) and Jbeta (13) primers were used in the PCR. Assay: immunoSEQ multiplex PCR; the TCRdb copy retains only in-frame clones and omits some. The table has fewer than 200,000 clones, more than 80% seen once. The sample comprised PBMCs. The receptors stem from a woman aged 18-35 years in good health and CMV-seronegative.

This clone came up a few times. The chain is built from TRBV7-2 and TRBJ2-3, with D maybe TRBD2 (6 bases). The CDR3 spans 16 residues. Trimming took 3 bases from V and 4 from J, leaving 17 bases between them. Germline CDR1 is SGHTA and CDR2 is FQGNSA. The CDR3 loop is CASSLLGGGIPDTQYF. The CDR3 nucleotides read TGTGCCAGCAGCTTGTTGGGTGGAGGGATCCCAGATACGCAGTATTTT.

Here the CDR3 reads CASETVGEKLFF. The CDR3 coding sequence is TGTGCCAGTGAGACAGTGGGTGAAAAACTGTTTTTT. V and J are TRBV5-8 and TRBJ1-4; D perhaps matches TRBD1 (5 bases). V lost 8 bases to trimming and J lost 7 bases, with 12 bases between them. The CDR3 has 12 residues. CDR1 is SGHTS, CDR2 YDEGEE, per germline. The full variable domain, completed using reference TRBV5-8 and TRBJ1-4, is EAGVTQSPTHLIKTRGQQATLRCSPISGHTSVYWYQQALGLGLQFLLWYDEGEERNRGNFPPRFSGRQFPNYSSELNVNALELEDSALYLCASETVGEKLFFGSGTQLSVL.

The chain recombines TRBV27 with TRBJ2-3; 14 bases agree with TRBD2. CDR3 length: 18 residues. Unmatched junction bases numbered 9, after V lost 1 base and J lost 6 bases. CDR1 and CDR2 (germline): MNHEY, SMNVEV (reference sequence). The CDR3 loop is CASSLFPGTSGSLDTQYF. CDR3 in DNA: TGTGCCAGCAGTTTATTCCCCGGGACTAGCGGGAGTTTGGATACGCAGTATTTT.

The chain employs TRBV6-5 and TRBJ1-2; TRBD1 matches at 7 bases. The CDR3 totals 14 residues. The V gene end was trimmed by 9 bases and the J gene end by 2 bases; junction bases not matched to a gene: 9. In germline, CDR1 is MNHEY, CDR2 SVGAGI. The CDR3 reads CASQRDSYNYGYTF. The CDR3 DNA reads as TGTGCCAGTCAGAGGGACAGTTACAACTATGGCTACACCTTC.

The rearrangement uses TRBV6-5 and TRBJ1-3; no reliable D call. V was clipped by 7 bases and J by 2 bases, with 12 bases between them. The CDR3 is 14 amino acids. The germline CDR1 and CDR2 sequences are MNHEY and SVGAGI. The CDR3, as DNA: TGTGCCAGCATGGGCGTGACGGCTGGAAACACCATATATTTT. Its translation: CASMGVTAGNTIYF.

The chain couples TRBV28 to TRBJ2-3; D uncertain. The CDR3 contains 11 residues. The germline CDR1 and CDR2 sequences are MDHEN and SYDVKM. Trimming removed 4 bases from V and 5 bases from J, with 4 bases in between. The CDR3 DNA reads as TGTGCCAGCAGTTCCCAAGATACGCAGTATTTT. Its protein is CASSSQDTQYF. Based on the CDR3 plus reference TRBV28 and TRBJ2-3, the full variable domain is DVKVTQSSRYLVKRTGEKVFLECVQDMDHENMFWYRQDPGLGLRLIYFSYDVKMKEKGDIPEGYSVSREKKERFSLILESASTNQTSMYLCASSSQDTQYFGPGTRLTVL.

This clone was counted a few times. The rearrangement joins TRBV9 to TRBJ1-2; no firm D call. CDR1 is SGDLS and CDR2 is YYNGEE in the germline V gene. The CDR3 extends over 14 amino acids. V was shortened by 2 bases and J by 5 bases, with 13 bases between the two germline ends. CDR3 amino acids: CASSVDPSGYGYTF. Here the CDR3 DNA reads TGTGCCAGCAGCGTTGACCCGAGCGGATATGGCTACACCTTC.

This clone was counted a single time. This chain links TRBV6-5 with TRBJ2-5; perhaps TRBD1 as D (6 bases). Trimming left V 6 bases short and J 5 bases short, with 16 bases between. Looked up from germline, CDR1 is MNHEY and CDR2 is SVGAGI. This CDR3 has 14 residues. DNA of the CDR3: TGTGCCAGCAGCCAACAGGGTCTGGGTGAGACCCAGTACTTC. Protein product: CASSQQGLGETQYF.

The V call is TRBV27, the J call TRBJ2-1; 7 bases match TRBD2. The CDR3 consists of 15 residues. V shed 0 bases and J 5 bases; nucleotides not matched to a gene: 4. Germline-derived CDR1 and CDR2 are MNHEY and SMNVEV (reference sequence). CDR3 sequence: CASSLSSGTNNEQFF. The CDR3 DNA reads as TGTGCCAGCAGTTTATCCTCCGGGACTAACAATGAGCAGTTCTTC.

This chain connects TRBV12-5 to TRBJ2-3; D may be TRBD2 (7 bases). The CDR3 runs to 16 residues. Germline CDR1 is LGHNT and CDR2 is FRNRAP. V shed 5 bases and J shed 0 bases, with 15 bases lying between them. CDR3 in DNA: TGTGCTAGTGGTGCGAAAGCGGGACACAGCACAGATACGCAGTATTTT. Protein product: CASGAKAGHSTDTQYF. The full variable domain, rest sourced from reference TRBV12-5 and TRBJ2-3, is DARVTQTPRHKVTEMGQEVTMRCQPILGHNTVFWYRQTMMQGLELLAYFRNRAPLDDSGMPKDRFSAEMPDATLATLKIQPSEPRDSAVYFCASGAKAGHSTDTQYFGPGTRLTVL.

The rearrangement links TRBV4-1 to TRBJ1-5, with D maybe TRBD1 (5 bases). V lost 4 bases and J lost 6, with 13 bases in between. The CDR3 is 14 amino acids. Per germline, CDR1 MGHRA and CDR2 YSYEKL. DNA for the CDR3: TGCGCCAGCAGCCCCTCGGAAGGGGTTCAGCCCCAGCATTTT. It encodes CASSPSEGVQPQHF.

For the CDR3, the DNA is TGTGCCTGGACATTCGGCGGGACTGCCCCAGATACGCAGTATTTT. The encoded protein is CAWTFGGTAPDTQYF. The chain recombines TRBV30 with TRBJ2-3; D may be TRBD2 (6 bases). V was trimmed by 4 bases and J by 4 bases, leaving 18 bases between them. Germline lookup yields CDR1 GTSNPN and CDR2 SVGIG (reference sequence). The CDR3 has 15 amino acids. The full variable domain, its missing parts supplied by reference TRBV30 and TRBJ2-3, is SQTIHQWPATLVQPVGSPLSLECTVEGTSNPNLYWYRQAAGRGLQLLFYSVGIGQISSEVPQNLSASRPQDRQFILSSKKLLLSDSGFYLCAWTFGGTAPDTQYFGPGTRLTVL.

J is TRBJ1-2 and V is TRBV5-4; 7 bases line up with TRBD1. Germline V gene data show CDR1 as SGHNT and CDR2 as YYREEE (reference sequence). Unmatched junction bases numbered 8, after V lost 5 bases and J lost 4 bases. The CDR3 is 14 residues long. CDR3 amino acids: CASRTDRSPYGYTF. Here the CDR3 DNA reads TGTGCCAGCAGGACGGACAGGAGCCCCTATGGCTACACCTTC.

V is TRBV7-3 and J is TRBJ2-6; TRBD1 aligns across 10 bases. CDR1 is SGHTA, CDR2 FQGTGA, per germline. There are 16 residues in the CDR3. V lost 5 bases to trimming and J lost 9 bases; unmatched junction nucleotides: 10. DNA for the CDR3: TGTGCCAGCAGCCGGACAGGGGGATCGTTAGGCAACGTCCTGACTTTC. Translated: CASSRTGGSLGNVLTF.

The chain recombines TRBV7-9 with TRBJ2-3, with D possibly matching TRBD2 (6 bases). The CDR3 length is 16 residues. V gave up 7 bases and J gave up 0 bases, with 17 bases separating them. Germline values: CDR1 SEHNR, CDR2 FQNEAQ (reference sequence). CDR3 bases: TGTGCCAGCACCCGGGCTAGCGCCTCTAGCACAGATACGCAGTATTTT. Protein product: CASTRASASSTDTQYF. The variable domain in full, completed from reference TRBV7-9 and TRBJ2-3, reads DTGVSQNPRHKITKRGQNVTFRCDPISEHNRLYWYRQTLGQGPEFLTYFQNEAQLEKSRLLSDRFSAERPKGSFSTLEIQRTEQGDSAMYLCASTRASASSTDTQYFGPGTRLTVL.

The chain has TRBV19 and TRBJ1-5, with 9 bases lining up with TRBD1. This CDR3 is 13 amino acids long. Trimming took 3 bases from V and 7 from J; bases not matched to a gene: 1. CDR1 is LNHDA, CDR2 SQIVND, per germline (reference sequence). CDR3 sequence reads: CASSMDRGQPQHF. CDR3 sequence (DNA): TGTGCCAGTAGTATGGACAGGGGACAGCCCCAGCATTTT.

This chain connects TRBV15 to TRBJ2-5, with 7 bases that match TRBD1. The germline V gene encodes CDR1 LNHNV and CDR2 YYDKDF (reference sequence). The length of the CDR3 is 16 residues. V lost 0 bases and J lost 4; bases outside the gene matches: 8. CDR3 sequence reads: CATSRDFAAGGETQYF. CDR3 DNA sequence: TGTGCCACCAGCAGAGATTTTGCAGCAGGGGGAGAGACCCAGTACTTC.

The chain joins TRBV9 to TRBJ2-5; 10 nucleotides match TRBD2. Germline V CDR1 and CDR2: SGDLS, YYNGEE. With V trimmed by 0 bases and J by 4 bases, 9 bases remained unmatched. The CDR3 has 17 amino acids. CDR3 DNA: TGTGCCAGCAGCGTAGCGGCTAGCGGGAGAGTCGGAGAGACCCAGTACTTC. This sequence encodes CASSVAASGRVGETQYF.